The clone carrying this T cell receptor (beta chain) turned up a few times. Its specificity is not known. This CDR3 comprises 16 residues. The germline gives CDR1 SGHTA, CDR2 FQGNSA. V lost 5 bases, J lost 5 bases, and 10 bases stayed unmatched. This entry is derived from a study of vaccination and CD4 T cells after COVID-19. Study-wide context: There were six male and four female convalescents, and two of them were Hispanic.

An Oncomine TCR Beta short-read assay was used to sequence the DNA from cultured CD4+ T cells. TCRdb used MiXCR to reprocess the PCR reads, holding one entry per CDR3 protein. The sample lists roughly 19,000 distinct CDR3 sequences, around 40% seen once, with 15% to 20% in the top ten. Time point in this sample: late sampling 161 to 241 days after vaccination in a few convalescent patients. Treatment specified: roughly 11-day PBMC culture with coronavirus spike peptide pools or control peptides (ViraFEST assay). The sequence was obtained from a human donor who had recovered from COVID-19. The sequencing used CD4+ T cells from blood, cultured in vitro, collected about 7 months after SARS-CoV-2 vaccination. The rearrangement links TRBV7-2 to TRBJ2-1; TRBD1 agrees at 9 bases. CDR3 residues: CASSPVGTGNHNEQFF. The CDR3 nucleotides are TGTGCCAGCAGCCCAGTCGGGACAGGGAATCACAATGAGCAGTTCTTC.